A selection of T cell receptor beta chains follows, all from one sample in a study of cytomegalovirus exposure and HLA in healthy donors. Some clones are missing from TCRdb's copy, which holds only in-frame ones; the method was immunoSEQ multiplex PCR. Seen here are approximately 200,000 clones, 60% to 80% observed once, and the top ten hold under 2%. Material for sequencing was PBMCs. Receptor source: a man younger than 35 in good health and CMV-seronegative. Each CDR3 is given with its conserved first and last residue. Each record gives: CDR3 length, clone size, D gene, J gene, V gene, CDR3 DNA, CDR3 protein. The D gene is left open where the match is weak. Some rows mark clone size as missing; the rest say once, few, many or name a class of expanded clone.

cdr3_length: 16
clone_size: -
d_call: TRBD2
j_call: TRBJ2-1
v_call: TRBV28
cdr3_nt: TGTGCCAGCAGTTCCCCCAGCGGGAGCTCCTACAATGAGCAGTTCTTC
cdr3_aa: CASSSPSGSSYNEQFF

cdr3_length: 12
clone_size: -
d_call: -
j_call: TRBJ2-7
v_call: TRBV19
cdr3_nt: TGTGCCAGTAGTCCACCGGGTGCCGAGCAGTACTTC
cdr3_aa: CASSPPGAEQYF

cdr3_length: 15
clone_size: -
d_call: -
j_call: TRBJ1-5
v_call: TRBV12-5
cdr3_nt: TGTGCTAGTGGTTTACAGGCTTCCAACAATCAGCCCCAGCATTTT
cdr3_aa: CASGLQASNNQPQHF

cdr3_length: 14
clone_size: -
d_call: -
j_call: TRBJ2-7
v_call: TRBV5-6
cdr3_nt: TGTGCCAGCAGCGGAGGGACTCGGTACTACGAGCAGTACTTC
cdr3_aa: CASSGGTRYYEQYF

cdr3_length: 14
clone_size: -
d_call: -
j_call: TRBJ2-3
v_call: TRBV6-5
cdr3_nt: TGTGCCATCAGTGAGGGCCCACGCACAGATACGCAGTATTTT
cdr3_aa: CAISEGPRTDTQYF

cdr3_length: 15
clone_size: -
d_call: TRBD1
j_call: TRBJ2-7
v_call: TRBV7-2
cdr3_nt: TGTGCCAGCAGCCTCGCTGTGGACAGGGGGTACGAGCAGTACTTC
cdr3_aa: CASSLAVDRGYEQYF

cdr3_length: 15
clone_size: -
d_call: -
j_call: TRBJ1-5
v_call: TRBV10-1
cdr3_nt: TGCGCCAGCAGTGACCCGGGACAATGCAATCAGCCCCAGCATTTT
cdr3_aa: CASSDPGQCNQPQHF

cdr3_length: 13
clone_size: -
d_call: -
j_call: TRBJ2-5
v_call: TRBV13
cdr3_nt: TGTGCCAGCAGCTTTAATGCCGGAGAGACCCAGTACTTC
cdr3_aa: CASSFNAGETQYF

cdr3_length: 16
clone_size: -
d_call: TRBD2
j_call: TRBJ2-3
v_call: TRBV9
cdr3_nt: TGTGCCAGCAGCGTACAGGGTAGCGGGGGAGGAGATACGCAGTATTTT
cdr3_aa: CASSVQGSGGGDTQYF

cdr3_length: 15
clone_size: -
d_call: TRBD1
j_call: TRBJ1-2
v_call: TRBV7-9
cdr3_nt: TGTGCCAGCAGCTTAGGGGCAGGGGGCTCCTATGGCTACACCTTC
cdr3_aa: CASSLGAGGSYGYTF

cdr3_length: 14
clone_size: -
d_call: TRBD1
j_call: TRBJ2-7
v_call: TRBV28
cdr3_nt: TGTGCCAGCAGTTTATCGGGGACAGGGGTGGGTCAGTACTTC
cdr3_aa: CASSLSGTGVGQYF

cdr3_length: 14
clone_size: few
d_call: -
j_call: TRBJ1-3
v_call: TRBV5-1
cdr3_nt: TGCGCCAGCAGCTTAACAGGGAACGGAAACACCATATATTTT
cdr3_aa: CASSLTGNGNTIYF

cdr3_length: 13
clone_size: -
d_call: -
j_call: TRBJ1-1
v_call: TRBV28
cdr3_nt: TGTGCCAGCACCCGGAGACTGTACACTGAAGCTTTCTTT
cdr3_aa: CASTRRLYTEAFF

cdr3_length: 15
clone_size: -
d_call: TRBD1
j_call: TRBJ2-2
v_call: TRBV7-2
cdr3_nt: TGTGCCAGCAGCTCTGGCCAGGGGGTGGGCGGGGAGCTGTTTTTT
cdr3_aa: CASSSGQGVGGELFF

cdr3_length: 13
clone_size: -
d_call: TRBD1
j_call: TRBJ2-2
v_call: TRBV5-4
cdr3_nt: TGTGCCAGCAGCTTTCAGGGGGCCGGGGAGCTGTTTTTT
cdr3_aa: CASSFQGAGELFF

cdr3_length: 14
clone_size: -
d_call: TRBD1
j_call: TRBJ2-7
v_call: TRBV6-6
cdr3_nt: TGTGCCAGCAGTCACGGACAGGGGACCTACGAGCAGTACTTC
cdr3_aa: CASSHGQGTYEQYF

cdr3_length: 14
clone_size: -
d_call: TRBD2
j_call: TRBJ2-3
v_call: TRBV6-5
cdr3_nt: TGTGCCAGCAGACTAGCGCAGGACACAGATACGCAGTATTTT
cdr3_aa: CASRLAQDTDTQYF

cdr3_length: 11
clone_size: few
d_call: -
j_call: TRBJ1-1
v_call: TRBV2
cdr3_nt: TGTGCCAGCCGCGGATACACTGAAGCTTTCTTT
cdr3_aa: CASRGYTEAFF

cdr3_length: 16
clone_size: -
d_call: -
j_call: TRBJ1-1
v_call: TRBV4-1
cdr3_nt: TGCGCCAGCAGCCAAGTTAAAGCCCATATGAACACTGAAGCTTTCTTT
cdr3_aa: CASSQVKAHMNTEAFF

cdr3_length: 15
clone_size: -
d_call: TRBD1
j_call: TRBJ1-1
v_call: TRBV5-4
cdr3_nt: TGTGCCAGCAGCTCCGGGACAGGGGGGCCCACTGAAGCTTTCTTT
cdr3_aa: CASSSGTGGPTEAFF

cdr3_length: 12
clone_size: -
d_call: -
j_call: TRBJ2-2
v_call: TRBV9
cdr3_nt: TGTGCCAGCAGCTTAAACACCGGGGAGCTGTTTTTT
cdr3_aa: CASSLNTGELFF

cdr3_length: 14
clone_size: -
d_call: TRBD1
j_call: TRBJ1-1
v_call: TRBV30
cdr3_nt: TGTGCCTGGAGAACCCGGGACAGGCGCCCGGAAGCTTTCTTT
cdr3_aa: CAWRTRDRRPEAFF

cdr3_length: 16
clone_size: -
d_call: TRBD2
j_call: TRBJ2-1
v_call: TRBV14
cdr3_nt: TGTGCCAGCAGCCAGCCCGGACTAGCGGCCTACAATGAGCAGTTCTTC
cdr3_aa: CASSQPGLAAYNEQFF

cdr3_length: 16
clone_size: -
d_call: TRBD1
j_call: TRBJ1-1
v_call: TRBV13
cdr3_nt: TGTGCCAGCAGCTCCAGGACAGGGGTCATGAACACTGAAGCTTTCTTT
cdr3_aa: CASSSRTGVMNTEAFF

cdr3_length: 15
clone_size: -
d_call: TRBD2
j_call: TRBJ2-7
v_call: TRBV6-6
cdr3_nt: TGTGCCAGCACGGTGACTAGCGGGAGTTTCAACGAGCAGTACTTC
cdr3_aa: CASTVTSGSFNEQYF

cdr3_length: 18
clone_size: -
d_call: TRBD2
j_call: TRBJ2-1
v_call: TRBV10-3
cdr3_nt: TGTGCCATCAGTGTGTGGGCGCGGCGGGAGGGCTACCACAATGAGCAGTTCTTC
cdr3_aa: CAISVWARREGYHNEQFF

cdr3_length: 15
clone_size: -
d_call: TRBD1
j_call: TRBJ2-3
v_call: TRBV6-5
cdr3_nt: TGTGCCAGCGCTGACAGGGGGGGGAATCCAGATACGCAGTATTTT
cdr3_aa: CASADRGGNPDTQYF

cdr3_length: 13
clone_size: -
d_call: -
j_call: TRBJ2-3
v_call: TRBV2
cdr3_nt: TGTGCCAGCAGTGATGAGTTTCCAGATACGCAGTATTTT
cdr3_aa: CASSDEFPDTQYF

cdr3_length: 15
clone_size: once
d_call: -
j_call: TRBJ2-7
v_call: TRBV2
cdr3_nt: TGTGCCAGCAGGATTGCTAGGCGGATCGGCGGGGAGCAGTACTTC
cdr3_aa: CASRIARRIGGEQYF

cdr3_length: 15
clone_size: -
d_call: TRBD1
j_call: TRBJ1-5
v_call: TRBV10-3
cdr3_nt: TGTGCCATCAGTGCCGGGACAGGTCACAATCAGCCCCAGCATTTT
cdr3_aa: CAISAGTGHNQPQHF

cdr3_length: 15
clone_size: few
d_call: -
j_call: TRBJ2-7
v_call: TRBV7-8
cdr3_nt: TGTGCCAGCAGCTCACCGGGACACGGTTTGGAGGAGCAGTACTTC
cdr3_aa: CASSSPGHGLEEQYF

cdr3_length: 15
clone_size: -
d_call: TRBD2
j_call: TRBJ2-5
v_call: TRBV5-4
cdr3_nt: TGTGCCAGCAGCCCCAGGTACAGCGGGGGAGAGGAGCAGTACTTC
cdr3_aa: CASSPRYSGGEEQYF

cdr3_length: 15
clone_size: -
d_call: -
j_call: TRBJ2-3
v_call: TRBV11-2
cdr3_nt: TGTGCCAGCAGCTTAACATCCGGAGTCATGGATACGCAGTATTTT
cdr3_aa: CASSLTSGVMDTQYF

cdr3_length: 14
clone_size: -
d_call: -
j_call: TRBJ1-5
v_call: TRBV6-6
cdr3_nt: TGTGCCAGCAGCCGGTTACTAGGCAATCAGCCCCAGCATTTT
cdr3_aa: CASSRLLGNQPQHF

cdr3_length: 14
clone_size: -
d_call: TRBD1
j_call: TRBJ2-3
v_call: TRBV30
cdr3_nt: TGTGCCTGGTCGGGACAGGGGTGGGCAGATACGCAGTATTTT
cdr3_aa: CAWSGQGWADTQYF

cdr3_length: 16
clone_size: -
d_call: TRBD1
j_call: TRBJ1-1
v_call: TRBV19
cdr3_nt: TGTGCCAGTAGCCGTCTCCCGGGACAGGGGAACACTGAAGCTTTCTTT
cdr3_aa: CASSRLPGQGNTEAFF

cdr3_length: 15
clone_size: -
d_call: -
j_call: TRBJ1-1
v_call: TRBV28
cdr3_nt: TGTGCCAGCCCGAAACGAGGGCACCTTTGGACTGAAGCTTTCTTT
cdr3_aa: CASPKRGHLWTEAFF

cdr3_length: 16
clone_size: -
d_call: TRBD1
j_call: TRBJ2-1
v_call: TRBV19
cdr3_nt: TGTGCCAGTAAGGGGACAGGGGTCGCCTCCTACAATGAGCAGTTCTTC
cdr3_aa: CASKGTGVASYNEQFF

cdr3_length: 15
clone_size: -
d_call: TRBD2
j_call: TRBJ2-1
v_call: TRBV7-2
cdr3_nt: TGTGCCAGCAGCTTAACTAGCGGCATCTACAATGAGCAGTTCTTC
cdr3_aa: CASSLTSGIYNEQFF

cdr3_length: 14
clone_size: few
d_call: -
j_call: TRBJ2-7
v_call: TRBV6-1
cdr3_nt: TGTGCCAGCAGTGAAGCACCGGGTTTCTACGAGCAGTACTTC
cdr3_aa: CASSEAPGFYEQYF

cdr3_length: 16
clone_size: -
d_call: -
j_call: TRBJ1-2
v_call: TRBV7-2
cdr3_nt: TGTGCCAGCAGCTTGGAAACAGCGGCCCCTAACTATGGCTACACCTTC
cdr3_aa: CASSLETAAPNYGYTF

cdr3_length: 15
clone_size: -
d_call: TRBD2
j_call: TRBJ2-7
v_call: TRBV18
cdr3_nt: TGTGCCAGCTCTATACCGACTAGCGGGAACTACGAGCAGTACTTC
cdr3_aa: CASSIPTSGNYEQYF

cdr3_length: 14
clone_size: -
d_call: TRBD1
j_call: TRBJ1-5
v_call: TRBV6-1
cdr3_nt: TGTGCCAGCAGAAAAGGACAGGCGAATCAGCCCCAGCATTTT
cdr3_aa: CASRKGQANQPQHF

cdr3_length: 16
clone_size: -
d_call: TRBD2
j_call: TRBJ2-1
v_call: TRBV2
cdr3_nt: TGTGCCAGCAGTGAGATTCTAGCGGGGGATTACAATGAGCAGTTCTTC
cdr3_aa: CASSEILAGDYNEQFF

cdr3_length: 15
clone_size: -
d_call: TRBD1
j_call: TRBJ1-1
v_call: TRBV6-6
cdr3_nt: TGTGCCAGCAGTCAATGGCAGGGGGCGGATACTGAAGCTTTCTTT
cdr3_aa: CASSQWQGADTEAFF

cdr3_length: 12
clone_size: -
d_call: -
j_call: TRBJ2-7
v_call: TRBV18
cdr3_nt: TGTGCCAGCTCACCCGGGTCAGTCGAGCAGTACTTC
cdr3_aa: CASSPGSVEQYF

cdr3_length: 16
clone_size: -
d_call: -
j_call: TRBJ1-5
v_call: TRBV5-1
cdr3_nt: TGCGCCAGCAGCTTGGGGGGACTCTCAGGGAATCAGCCCCAGCATTTT
cdr3_aa: CASSLGGLSGNQPQHF

cdr3_length: 15
clone_size: -
d_call: TRBD1
j_call: TRBJ1-6
v_call: TRBV27
cdr3_nt: TGTGCCAGCAGCTCCGGGACAGGGATTAATTCACCCCTCCACTTT
cdr3_aa: CASSSGTGINSPLHF

cdr3_length: 15
clone_size: once
d_call: TRBD1
j_call: TRBJ1-2
v_call: TRBV27
cdr3_nt: TGTGCCAGCAGTTTATTCCCGGACAGGGGGTATGGCTACACCTTC
cdr3_aa: CASSLFPDRGYGYTF